This T cell receptor beta chain was recovered during a study of T cell repertoires in cytomegalovirus infection. In this sample, this clonotype turned up many times. Its target is not known. CDR1 and CDR2 from the germline V gene are SGHTA and FQGNSA. Trimming removed 3 bases from V and 10 bases from J, with 18 bases in between. The CDR3 length is 14 residues. TCRdb recomputed calls from the reads with MiXCR, one row per CDR3 protein. The sample has almost 300,000 distinct CDR3 sequences; about 8.8% are singletons. General study findings and limits: What dominated the ex vivo response were HLA-C-restricted CMV-specific TCR beta clonotypes.

The J gene is TRBJ1-1, the V gene TRBV7-2; a weak D match, TRBD1 (5 bases). The sequencing input was PBMCs. This clonotype was obtained from a human donor in good health (CMV status not recorded). Some clones in this sample may be carry-over from other donors' samples. CDR3 amino acids: CASSLGPGQGGAFF. The DNA for the CDR3 is TGTGCCAGCAGCTTGGGCCCTGGTCAGGGTGGAGCTTTCTTT.